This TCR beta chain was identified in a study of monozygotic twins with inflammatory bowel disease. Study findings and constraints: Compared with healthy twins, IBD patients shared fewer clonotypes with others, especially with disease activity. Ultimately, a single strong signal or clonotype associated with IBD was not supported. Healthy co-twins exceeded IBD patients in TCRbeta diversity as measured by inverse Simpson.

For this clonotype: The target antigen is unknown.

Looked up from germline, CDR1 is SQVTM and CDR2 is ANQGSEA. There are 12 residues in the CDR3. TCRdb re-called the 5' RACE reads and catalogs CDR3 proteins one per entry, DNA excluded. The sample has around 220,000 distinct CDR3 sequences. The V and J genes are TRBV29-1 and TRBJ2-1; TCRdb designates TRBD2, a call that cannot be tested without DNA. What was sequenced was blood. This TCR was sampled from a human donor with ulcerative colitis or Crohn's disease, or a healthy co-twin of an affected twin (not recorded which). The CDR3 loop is CSVVRSGNEQFF.